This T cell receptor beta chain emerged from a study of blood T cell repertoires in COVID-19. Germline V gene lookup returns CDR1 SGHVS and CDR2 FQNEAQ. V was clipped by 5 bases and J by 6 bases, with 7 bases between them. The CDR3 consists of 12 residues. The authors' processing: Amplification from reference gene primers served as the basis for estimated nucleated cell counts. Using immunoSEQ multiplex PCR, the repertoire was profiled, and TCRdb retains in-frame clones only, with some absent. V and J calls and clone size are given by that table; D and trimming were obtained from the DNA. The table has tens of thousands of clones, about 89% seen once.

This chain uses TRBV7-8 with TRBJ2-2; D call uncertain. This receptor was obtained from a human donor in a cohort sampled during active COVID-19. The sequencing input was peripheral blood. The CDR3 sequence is CASSHQSGELFF. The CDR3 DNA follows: TGTGCCAGCAGCCACCAGTCCGGGGAGCTGTTTTTT.